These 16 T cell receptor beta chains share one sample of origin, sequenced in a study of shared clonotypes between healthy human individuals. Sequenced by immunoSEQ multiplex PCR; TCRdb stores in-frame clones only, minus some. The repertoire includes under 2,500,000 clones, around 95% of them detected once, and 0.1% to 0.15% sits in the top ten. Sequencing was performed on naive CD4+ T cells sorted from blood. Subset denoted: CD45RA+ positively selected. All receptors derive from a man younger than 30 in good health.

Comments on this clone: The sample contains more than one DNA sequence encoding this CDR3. The CDR3 DNA reads as TGTGCCAGCAGCCAGGACCGCTACGAGCAGTACTTC. It codes for CASSQDRYEQYF. The chain joins TRBV6-5 to TRBJ2-7; D is uncertain. The CDR3 is 12 residues long. V was pared by 6 bases and J by 3 bases, with 9 bases between. From germline, CDR1 is MNHEY and CDR2 SVGAGI.

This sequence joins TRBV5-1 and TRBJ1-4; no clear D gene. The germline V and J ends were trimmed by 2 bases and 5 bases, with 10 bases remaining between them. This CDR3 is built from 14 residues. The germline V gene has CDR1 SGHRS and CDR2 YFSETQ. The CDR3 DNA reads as TGCGCCAGCAGCTTCGACGGACTAAATGAAAAACTGTTTTTT. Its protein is CASSFDGLNEKLFF.

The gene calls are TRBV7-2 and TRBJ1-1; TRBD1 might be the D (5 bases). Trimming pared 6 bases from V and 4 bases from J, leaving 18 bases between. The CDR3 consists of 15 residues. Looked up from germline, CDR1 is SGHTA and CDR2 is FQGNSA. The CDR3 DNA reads TGTGCCAGCAGTTACAATCCCGGGACGCCCACTGAAGCTTTCTTT. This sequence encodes CASSYNPGTPTEAFF. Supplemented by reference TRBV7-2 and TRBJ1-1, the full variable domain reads GAGVSQSPSNKVTEKGKDVELRCDPISGHTALYWYRQSLGQGLEFLIYFQGNSAPDKSGLPSDRFSAERTGGSVSTLTIQRTQQEDSAVYLCASSYNPGTPTEAFFGQGTRLTVV.

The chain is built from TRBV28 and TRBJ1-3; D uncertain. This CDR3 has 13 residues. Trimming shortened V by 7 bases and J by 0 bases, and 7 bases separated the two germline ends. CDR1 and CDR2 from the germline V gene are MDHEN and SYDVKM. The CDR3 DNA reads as TGTGCCAGCATGGGGTACTCTGGAAACACCATATATTTT. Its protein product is CASMGYSGNTIYF.

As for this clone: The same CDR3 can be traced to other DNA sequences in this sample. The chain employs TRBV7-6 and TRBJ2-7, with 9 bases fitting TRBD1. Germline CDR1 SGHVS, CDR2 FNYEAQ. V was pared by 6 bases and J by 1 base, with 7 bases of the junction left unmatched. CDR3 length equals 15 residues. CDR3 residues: CASSSPGQGSYEQYF. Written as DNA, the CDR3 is TGTGCCAGCAGTTCACCGGGACAGGGATCCTACGAGCAGTACTTC.

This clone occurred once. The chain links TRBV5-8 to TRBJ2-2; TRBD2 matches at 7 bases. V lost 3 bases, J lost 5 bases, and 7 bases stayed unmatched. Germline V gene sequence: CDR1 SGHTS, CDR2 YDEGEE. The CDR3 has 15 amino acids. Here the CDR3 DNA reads TGTGCCAGCAGCTCCGGACTAGGGAGGACCGGGGAGCTGTTTTTT. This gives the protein CASSSGLGRTGELFF.

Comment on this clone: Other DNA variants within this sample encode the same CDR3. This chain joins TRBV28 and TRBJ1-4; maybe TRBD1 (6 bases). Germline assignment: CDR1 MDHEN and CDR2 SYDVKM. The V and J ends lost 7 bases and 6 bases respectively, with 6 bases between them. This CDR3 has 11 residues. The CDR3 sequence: CASKGDEKLFF. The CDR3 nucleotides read TGTGCCAGCAAGGGGGATGAAAAACTGTTTTTT.

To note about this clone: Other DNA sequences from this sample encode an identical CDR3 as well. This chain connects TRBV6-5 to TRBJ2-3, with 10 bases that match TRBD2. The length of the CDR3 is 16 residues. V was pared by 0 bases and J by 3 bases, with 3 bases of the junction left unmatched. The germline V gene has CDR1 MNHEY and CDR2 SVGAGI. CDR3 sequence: CASSYSSGGATDTQYF. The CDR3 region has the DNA TGTGCCAGCAGTTACTCCAGCGGGGGGGCGACAGATACGCAGTATTTT.

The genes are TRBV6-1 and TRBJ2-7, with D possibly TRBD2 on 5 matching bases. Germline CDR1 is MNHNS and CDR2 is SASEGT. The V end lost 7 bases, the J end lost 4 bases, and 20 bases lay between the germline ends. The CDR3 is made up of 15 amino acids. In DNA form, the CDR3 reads TGTGCCAGCACCAAAGCGGAGGCGGTTGGTTACGAGCAGTACTTC. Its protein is CASTKAEAVGYEQYF.

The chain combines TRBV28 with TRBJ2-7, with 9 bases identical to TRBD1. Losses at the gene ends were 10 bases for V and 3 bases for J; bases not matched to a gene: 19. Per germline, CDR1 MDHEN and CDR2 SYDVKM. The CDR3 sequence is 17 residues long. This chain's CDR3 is CATSHTPPRDRVYEQYF. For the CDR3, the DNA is TGTGCCACCTCCCACACCCCCCCACGGGACAGGGTCTACGAGCAGTACTTC.

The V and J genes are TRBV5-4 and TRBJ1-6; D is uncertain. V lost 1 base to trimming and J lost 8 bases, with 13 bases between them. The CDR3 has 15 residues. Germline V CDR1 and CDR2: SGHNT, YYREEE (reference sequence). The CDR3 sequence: CASSLWSSGDSPLHF. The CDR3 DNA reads TGTGCCAGCAGCTTGTGGTCGTCTGGGGATTCACCCCTCCACTTT.

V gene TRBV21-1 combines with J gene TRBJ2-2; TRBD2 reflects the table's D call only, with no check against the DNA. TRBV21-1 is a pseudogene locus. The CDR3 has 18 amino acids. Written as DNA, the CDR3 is TGTGCCAGCAGCAAAGACCCTGCGCGACTAGATAACACCGGGGAGCTGTTTTTT. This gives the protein CASSKDPARLDNTGELFF.

The CDR3 DNA reads as TGTGCCAGCAGTTCCCCCACAGGGAGCCTCACAGATACGCAGTATTTT. Translation: CASSSPTGSLTDTQYF. This chain joins TRBV6-5 and TRBJ2-3; possibly TRBD1 for D (6 bases). Trimming pared 4 bases from V and 2 bases from J, leaving 16 bases between. Germline V CDR1 and CDR2: MNHEY, SVGAGI. CDR3 size: 16 residues.

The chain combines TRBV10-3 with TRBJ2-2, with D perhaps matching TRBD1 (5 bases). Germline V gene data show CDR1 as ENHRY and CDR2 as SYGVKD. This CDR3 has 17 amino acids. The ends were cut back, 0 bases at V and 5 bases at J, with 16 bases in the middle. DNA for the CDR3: TGTGCCATCAGTGAGTCTGGGGCAGCCCCGAGGACCGGGGAGCTGTTTTTT. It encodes CAISESGAAPRTGELFF.

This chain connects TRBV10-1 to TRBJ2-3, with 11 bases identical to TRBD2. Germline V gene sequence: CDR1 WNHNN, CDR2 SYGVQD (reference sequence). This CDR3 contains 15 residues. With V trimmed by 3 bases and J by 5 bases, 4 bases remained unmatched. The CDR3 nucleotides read TGCGCCAGCAGTGATCTAGCGGGAGGACAAGATACGCAGTATTTT. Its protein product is CASSDLAGGQDTQYF.

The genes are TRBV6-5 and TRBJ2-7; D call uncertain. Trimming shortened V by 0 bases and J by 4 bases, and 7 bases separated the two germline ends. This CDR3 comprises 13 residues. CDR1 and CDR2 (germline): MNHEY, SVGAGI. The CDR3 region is CASSYSIWYEQYF. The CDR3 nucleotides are TGTGCCAGCAGTTACTCGATCTGGTACGAGCAGTACTTC.